The 22 T cell receptor beta chains reported below all come from one sample, sequenced in a study of cytomegalovirus exposure and HLA in healthy donors. Primers included in the PCR were 60 Vbeta and 13 Jbeta primers. Sequencing was performed with immunoSEQ multiplex PCR; in TCRdb, only in-frame clones are kept and a portion is missing. This table holds 80,000 to 100,000 clones, over 65% found once. The sample consisted of PBMCs. Receptor source: a human donor in good health.

The gene calls are TRBV21-1 and TRBJ2-5; the listed D gene, TRBD1, was not tested against the DNA. TRBV21-1 is assigned pseudogene status. This CDR3 region has 14 residues. CDR3 in amino acids: CASNSTGGQETQYF. CDR3 DNA sequence: TGTGCCAGCAACTCGACAGGGGGCCAGGAGACCCAGTACTTC.

The J gene is TRBJ2-2, the V gene TRBV27; 13 bases line up with TRBD2. The CDR3 runs to 16 residues. After removal of 2 bases from V and 3 bases from J, the junction contained 0 bases not matched to a gene. Germline V CDR1 and CDR2: MNHEY, SMNVEV (reference sequence). The CDR3 loop reads CASSLGLAGDTGELFF. The CDR3 bases are TGTGCCAGCAGTTTAGGACTAGCGGGAGACACCGGGGAGCTGTTTTTT.

The J gene is TRBJ2-5, the V gene TRBV6-6; perhaps TRBD1 as D (6 bases). The V end was cut by 0 bases, the J end by 4 bases, with 15 bases between. This CDR3 is 16 amino acids long. Germline V CDR1 and CDR2: MNHNY, SVGAGI (reference sequence). The CDR3 DNA reads as TGTGCCAGCAGTTACTCGAAGGGGTCAGGGGTAGAGACCCAGTACTTC. This translates into CASSYSKGSGVETQYF.

This clone was picked up a small number of times. The rearrangement links TRBV5-5 to TRBJ1-2, with D possibly matching TRBD1 (6 bases). V lost 4 bases and J 0 bases, leaving 16 bases between the germline ends. Looked up from germline, CDR1 is SGHKS and CDR2 is YYEKEE (reference sequence). This CDR3 comprises 16 residues. CDR3 sequence reads: CASSSRDTLTNYGYTF. In DNA form, the CDR3 reads TGTGCCAGCAGCAGCCGGGACACCCTAACTAACTATGGCTACACCTTC.

Here the CDR3 DNA reads TGTGCCAGCAGCCCCCCAGGGCATCAGCCCCAGCATTTT. Encoded protein: CASSPPGHQPQHF. The chain combines TRBV6-5 with TRBJ1-5; possible D gene TRBD1, 5 bases. Trimming cost V 6 bases and J 5 bases, with 11 bases left between them. The length of the CDR3 is 13 residues. CDR1 is MNHEY, CDR2 SVGAGI, per germline.

The V gene is TRBV7-2, the J gene TRBJ2-7, with 12 bases fitting TRBD2. After removal of 4 bases from V and 3 bases from J, the junction contained 1 base not matched to a gene. The germline V gene has CDR1 SGHTA and CDR2 FQGNSA. The CDR3 extends over 14 amino acids. CDR3 nucleotides: TGTGCCAGCAGCTCACTAGCGGGAGGCTACGAGCAGTACTTC. This codes for CASSSLAGGYEQYF.

This clone has just a few counts. The chain employs TRBV19 and TRBJ2-1; D is perhaps TRBD1 (6 bases). Trimming took off 7 bases at V and 2 bases at J, with 15 bases between the two ends. The CDR3 has 15 amino acids. CDR1 and CDR2 (germline): LNHDA, SQIVND (reference sequence). Here the CDR3 DNA reads TGTGCCAGTAACCCCCCCGACAGGCCCTACAATGAGCAGTTCTTC. Protein: CASNPPDRPYNEQFF.

The chain is built from TRBV7-2 and TRBJ2-1, with 8 bases identical to TRBD2. Germline values: CDR1 SGHTA, CDR2 FQGNSA. The V segment lost 2 bases and the J segment 15 bases; nucleotides outside the gene matches: 9. This CDR3 region has 13 residues. CDR3 coding DNA: TGTGCCAGCAGCTTACCCCCAGGGACTAGTATGTTCTTC. Encoded protein: CASSLPPGTSMFF.

The rearrangement uses TRBV4-1 and TRBJ2-6; no clear D gene. The V and J ends lost 4 bases and 5 bases respectively, with 6 bases between them. Germline CDR1 MGHRA, CDR2 YSYEKL. This CDR3 is built from 13 residues. The CDR3 reads CASSPPRANVLTF. For the CDR3, the DNA is TGCGCCAGCAGCCCCCCAAGGGCCAACGTCCTGACTTTC.

This clone was seen a handful of times. The V call is TRBV7-3, the J call TRBJ1-3; unclear D gene. Germline V lookup: CDR1 SGHTA, CDR2 FQGTGA. CDR3 size: 14 residues. The V end lost 7 bases, the J end lost 1 base, and 11 bases lay between the germline ends. The CDR3 reads CASTSGLSGNTIYF. CDR3 nucleotide sequence: TGTGCCAGCACCTCCGGGTTGTCTGGAAACACCATATATTTT.

The chain links TRBV7-2 to TRBJ1-5, with D tentatively TRBD1 (5 bases). This CDR3 has 14 amino acids. The V gene lost 3 bases and the J gene lost 7 bases, with 13 bases spanning the gap. In germline, CDR1 is SGHTA, CDR2 FQGNSA. The CDR3 sequence: CASSFGGAWQPQHF. The CDR3 DNA reads as TGTGCCAGCAGCTTTGGTGGGGCTTGGCAGCCCCAGCATTTT.

The chain carries TRBV14 and TRBJ2-7, with D perhaps TRBD1 (5 bases). Trimming removed 4 bases from V and 3 bases from J, with 16 bases in between. Germline CDR1 is SGHDN and CDR2 is FVKESK. This CDR3 contains 15 residues. The DNA for the CDR3 is TGTGCCAGCAGCCGCCCCGGACAAGGGTACTACGAGCAGTACTTC. Residues: CASSRPGQGYYEQYF.

The CDR3 bases are TGTGCCAGCAGCCACGCCGGAGGGGGCTTGACCGGGGAGCTGTTTTTT. The encoded protein is CASSHAGGGLTGELFF. The rearrangement links TRBV7-3 to TRBJ2-2; TRBD1 is a possible D gene (7 bases). Trimming took 5 bases from V and 5 from J, leaving 18 bases between them. Germline V lookup: CDR1 SGHTA, CDR2 FQGTGA. The length of the CDR3 is 16 residues.

The chain uses TRBV12-5 and TRBJ1-6; no reliable D call. The CDR3 has 14 residues. Germline-derived CDR1 and CDR2 are LGHNT and FRNRAP. The germline V and J ends were trimmed by 1 base and 7 bases, with 8 bases remaining between them. The CDR3 protein is CASGLEPQNSPLHF. The CDR3 nucleotides read TGTGCTAGTGGTTTGGAACCACAGAATTCACCCCTCCACTTT.

This chain connects TRBV27 to TRBJ2-7; a weak D match, TRBD2 (6 bases). CDR3 length equals 15 residues. Trimming shortened V by 3 bases and J by 4 bases, and 16 bases separated the two germline ends. CDR1 and CDR2 (germline): MNHEY, SMNVEV (reference sequence). The chain's CDR3 is CASSLGGTKVYEQYF. The CDR3 coding sequence is TGTGCCAGCAGTTTGGGGGGAACCAAGGTATACGAGCAGTACTTC.

V is TRBV6-5 and J is TRBJ1-2; D not certain. Germline CDR1 reads MNHEY; CDR2 reads SVGAGI. Trimming removed 2 bases from V and 8 bases from J, with 21 bases in between. The CDR3 totals 16 residues. The CDR3 sequence: CASSYGRNGLPPGYTF. The CDR3 DNA reads as TGTGCCAGCAGTTACGGTCGAAACGGTCTCCCTCCCGGCTACACCTTC.

The chain recombines TRBV14 with TRBJ2-1, with 10 bases identical to TRBD2. Germline V gene lookup returns CDR1 SGHDN and CDR2 FVKESK. Trimming cost V 1 base and J 7 bases; bases outside gene matches: 7. The CDR3 is made up of 16 amino acids. CDR3 sequence reads: CASSQVASGGRNEQFF. The CDR3 DNA is TGTGCCAGCAGCCAAGTGGCTAGCGGGGGCCGTAATGAGCAGTTCTTC.

The J gene is TRBJ1-2, the V gene TRBV25-1, with D possibly matching TRBD1 (5 bases). Deletions cut 4 bases from V and 14 bases from J, with 17 bases between. The CDR3 is 12 amino acids. CDR1 is MGHDK, CDR2 SYGVNS, per germline. The CDR3 region is CASSGGDRARTF. CDR3 bases: TGTGCCAGCAGTGGGGGGGACCGAGCGAGGACCTTC.

V gene TRBV7-9 combines with J gene TRBJ2-1; no clear D gene. V shed 2 bases and J shed 7 bases, with 3 bases lying between them. Germline lookup yields CDR1 SEHNR and CDR2 FQNEAQ (reference sequence). The CDR3 sequence is 11 residues long. CDR3 bases: TGTGCCAGCAGCTTACAGAATGAGCAGTTCTTC. Protein sequence: CASSLQNEQFF.

The count of this clone is one. CDR3 in amino acids: CSVGTGINIQYF. As DNA, the CDR3 is TGCAGCGTCGGGACAGGGATAAACATTCAGTACTTC. This chain uses TRBV29-1 with TRBJ2-4, with 9 bases aligning to TRBD1. This CDR3 region has 12 residues. With 6 bases clipped from V and 6 bases from J, the junction kept 3 bases outside the gene matches. Germline CDR1 SQVTM, CDR2 ANQGSEA.

The V call is TRBV7-2, the J call TRBJ2-5; D is possibly TRBD2 (5 bases). The V gene lost 5 bases and the J gene lost 7 bases, with 20 bases spanning the gap. The CDR3 runs to 15 residues. Germline-derived CDR1 and CDR2 are SGHTA and FQGNSA. The CDR3 bases are TGTGCCAGCAGCCCACGTCCGCTACTAGGCGGGACCCAGTACTTC. Translating gives CASSPRPLLGGTQYF.

This clone was detected only a few times. The genes are TRBV28 and TRBJ2-1; 8 bases map to TRBD1. The CDR3 sequence is 15 residues long. The J segment lost 4 bases and the V segment lost 3 bases, leaving 5 bases of the junction unmatched. CDR1 is MDHEN and CDR2 is SYDVKM in the germline V gene. In DNA, the CDR3 is TGTGCCAGCAGTTTTGGGGGACAGGATTACAATGAGCAGTTCTTC. This gives the protein CASSFGGQDYNEQFF.